This TCR beta chain was observed in a study of OX40 agonist ivuxolimab in advanced cancers. Regarding the study as a whole: CD8+ T cells showed, on average, more clonal expansion than CD4+ cells. Also present in some nonresponders was a low level of normalized T-cell clonal expansion.

Libraries were prepared by immunoSEQ multiplex PCR; TCRdb keeps only in-frame clonotypes and omits some of them. In the table there are about 78,000 clones, around 86% of which are singletons. This clone has only one observation. What it binds is unknown. Germline V gene lookup returns CDR1 SGHRS and CDR2 YFSETQ. This CDR3 region has 13 residues. V lost 0 bases and J 6 bases, leaving 7 bases between the germline ends. The V and J genes are TRBV5-1 and TRBJ2-1; D is uncertain. Sample: CD4+ or CD8+ T cells sorted from blood, taken in a trial of the OX40 agonist ivuxolimab. The sequence was collected from an adult with an advanced solid tumor such as melanoma, head and neck, liver or kidney cancer. Here the CDR3 reads CASSLAPLNEQFF. The CDR3 DNA follows: TGCGCCAGCAGCTTGGCGCCCCTCAATGAGCAGTTCTTC.